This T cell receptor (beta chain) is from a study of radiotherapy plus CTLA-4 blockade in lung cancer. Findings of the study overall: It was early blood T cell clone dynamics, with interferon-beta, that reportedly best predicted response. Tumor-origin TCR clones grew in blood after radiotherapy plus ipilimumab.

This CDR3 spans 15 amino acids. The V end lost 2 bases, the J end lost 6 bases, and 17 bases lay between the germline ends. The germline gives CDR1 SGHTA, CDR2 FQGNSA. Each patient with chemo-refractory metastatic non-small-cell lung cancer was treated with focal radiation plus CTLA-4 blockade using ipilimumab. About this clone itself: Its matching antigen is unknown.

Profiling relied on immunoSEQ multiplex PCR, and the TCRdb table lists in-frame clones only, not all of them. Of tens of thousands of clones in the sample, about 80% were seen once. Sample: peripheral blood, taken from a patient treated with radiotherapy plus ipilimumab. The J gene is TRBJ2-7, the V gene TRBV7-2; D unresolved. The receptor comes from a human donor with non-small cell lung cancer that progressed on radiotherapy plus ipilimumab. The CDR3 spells CASSLLEMGPLEQYF. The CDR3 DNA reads TGTGCCAGCAGCTTATTAGAGATGGGCCCCCTCGAGCAGTACTTC.